This entry concerns a single T cell receptor (beta chain). The source of the sample is a study of blood T cells in healthy people across ages. Sample-barcoded 5' priming and a J-beta primer mix drove a second PCR of roughly 7 to 11 cycles. TCRdb reanalysed the 5' RACE reads using MiXCR and keeps one entry per CDR3 protein. This table has around 1,700,000 distinct CDR3 sequences, roughly 28% appearing once. Germline-derived CDR1 and CDR2 are SEHNR and FQNEAQ (reference sequence). The CDR3 totals 14 residues. Sequencing was done on a sample of blood. This receptor was identified in a woman in her 30s in good health. The V and J genes are TRBV7-9 and TRBJ1-1; unclear D gene. This CDR3 reads CLSELVQAGTEAFF. The DNA of the CDR3 is TGTCTCTCCGAACTAGTCCAGGCGGGCACTGAAGCTTTCTTT. Filled out from reference TRBV7-9 and TRBJ1-1, the complete variable domain reads DTGVSQNPRHKITKRGQNVTFRCDPISEHNRLYWYRQTLGQGPEFLTYFQNEAQLEKSRLLSDRFSAERPKGSFSTLEIQRTEQGDSAMYLCLSELVQAGTEAFFGQGTRLTVV.